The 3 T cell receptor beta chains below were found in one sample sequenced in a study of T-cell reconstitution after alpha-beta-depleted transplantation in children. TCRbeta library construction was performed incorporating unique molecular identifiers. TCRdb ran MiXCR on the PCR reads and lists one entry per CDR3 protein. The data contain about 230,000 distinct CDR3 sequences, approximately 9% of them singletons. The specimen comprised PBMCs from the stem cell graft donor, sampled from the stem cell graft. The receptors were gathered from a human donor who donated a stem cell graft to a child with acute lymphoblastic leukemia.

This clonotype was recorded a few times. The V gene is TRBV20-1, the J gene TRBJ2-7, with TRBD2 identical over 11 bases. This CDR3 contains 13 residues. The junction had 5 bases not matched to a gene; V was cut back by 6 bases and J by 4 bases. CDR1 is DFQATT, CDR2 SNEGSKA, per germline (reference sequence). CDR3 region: CSAPTSGVYEQYF. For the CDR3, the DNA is TGCAGTGCACCGACTAGCGGGGTTTACGAGCAGTACTTC.

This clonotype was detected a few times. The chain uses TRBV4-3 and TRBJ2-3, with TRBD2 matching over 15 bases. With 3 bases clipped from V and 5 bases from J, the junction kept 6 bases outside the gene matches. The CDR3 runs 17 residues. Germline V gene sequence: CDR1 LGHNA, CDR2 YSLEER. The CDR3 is CASSQSGLAGGQDTQYF. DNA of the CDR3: TGCGCCAGCAGCCAGTCCGGACTAGCGGGGGGGCAAGATACGCAGTATTTT.

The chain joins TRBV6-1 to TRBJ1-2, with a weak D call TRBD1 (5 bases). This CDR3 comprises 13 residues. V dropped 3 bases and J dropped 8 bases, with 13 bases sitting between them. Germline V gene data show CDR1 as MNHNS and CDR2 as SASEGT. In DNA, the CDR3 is TGTGCCAGCAGTGAGGGGTCAGGGTTCGGCTACACCTTC. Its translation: CASSEGSGFGYTF.